One and the same sample provided the 6 T cell receptor beta chains below, sequenced in a study of blood T cell repertoires in COVID-19. Using immunoSEQ multiplex PCR, the repertoire was profiled, and TCRdb retains in-frame clones only, with some absent. The sample records 200,000 to 250,000 clones, roughly 89% being singletons. The sample comprised peripheral blood. Source of these receptors: a man between 25 and 39 years old who had recovered from COVID-19.

The chain joins TRBV5-1 to TRBJ2-3; 7 nucleotides line up with TRBD2. Germline V CDR1 and CDR2: SGHRS, YFSETQ. V trimming: 4 bases; J trimming: 4 bases; junction bases outside the gene matches: 12. CDR3 length: 16 residues. This chain's CDR3 is CASSQEVSGPADTQYF. The CDR3, as DNA: TGCGCCAGCAGCCAGGAAGTTAGCGGGCCCGCAGATACGCAGTATTTT. The full variable domain, in which reference TRBV5-1 and TRBJ2-3 provide the parts outside the CDR3, is KAGVTQTPRYLIKTRGQQVTLSCSPISGHRSVSWYQQTPGQGLQFLFEYFSETQRNKGNFPGRFSGRQFSNSRSEMNVSTLELGDSALYLCASSQEVSGPADTQYFGPGTRLTVL.

The genes are TRBV15 and TRBJ2-1, with TRBD1 matching 9 bases. The CDR3 is 18 residues long. V trimming: 3 bases; J trimming: 6 bases; junction bases outside the gene matches: 15. Germline loops: CDR1 LNHNV, CDR2 YYDKDF (reference sequence). CDR3 sequence reads: CATSSDRGLSRFVNEQFF. CDR3 coding DNA: TGTGCCACCAGCAGCGACAGGGGGTTGAGCCGTTTCGTCAATGAGCAGTTCTTC.

J is TRBJ1-1 and V is TRBV3-1 (or the pseudogene TRBV3-2), with TRBD1 matching 10 bases. The CDR3 loop spans 15 amino acids. The J segment lost 4 bases and the V segment lost 4 bases, leaving 6 bases of the junction unmatched. The germline V gene has CDR1 LGHDT and CDR2 YNNKEL (reference sequence). CDR3 loop: CASSRGTGEATEAFF. In DNA form, the CDR3 reads TGTGCCAGCAGCCGCGGGACAGGGGAGGCCACTGAAGCTTTCTTT.

This clone was counted once. The V call is TRBV6-5, the J call TRBJ2-7; D may be TRBD1 (6 bases). CDR3 size: 14 residues. V was cut by 10 bases and J by 2 bases, with 18 bases left in between. The germline gives CDR1 MNHEY, CDR2 SVGAGI. This CDR3 reads CATQQGDTAYEQYF. CDR3 nucleotide sequence: TGTGCCACTCAACAAGGGGACACCGCCTACGAGCAGTACTTC.

The V and J genes are TRBV21-1 and TRBJ1-6. TRBV21-1 is flagged as a pseudogene. This CDR3 is built from 15 residues. CDR3 sequence: CASSEDSSYNSPLHF. CDR3 nucleotides: TGTGCCAGCAGCGAAGATAGCTCCTATAATTCACCCCTCCACTTT.

The rearrangement uses TRBV18 and TRBJ1-2; D is unclear. V shed 3 bases and J shed 7 bases, with 9 bases lying between them. This CDR3 has 12 residues. Germline values: CDR1 KGHSH, CDR2 LQKENI. CDR3 sequence reads: CASSPLRGGYTF. The CDR3 DNA sequence: TGTGCCAGCTCACCGCTCCGAGGTGGCTACACCTTC.